This T cell receptor (beta chain) comes out of a study of control samples from healthy donors and cancer patients. Repertoires were generated with immunoSEQ multiplex PCR, while TCRdb's copy carries only in-frame clones and drops some. Here the sample spans 170,000 or so clones, 90% to 95% being singletons. CDR3 length equals 13 residues. The germline CDR1 and CDR2 sequences are SGHDN and FVKESK. The V and J ends lost 4 bases and 8 bases, in that order; junction bases with no gene match: 3. The clonotype was recovered from a woman aged 18-29 years in good health. Sequences were obtained from blood. The rearrangement links TRBV14 to TRBJ2-1; 9 bases are shared with TRBD1. The chain's CDR3 is CASSPQGAYEQFF. The CDR3 region has the DNA TGTGCCAGCAGCCCACAGGGGGCTTATGAGCAGTTCTTC.